The 24 T cell receptor beta chains below were found in one sample sequenced in a study of blood T cell repertoires in COVID-19 (TCRdb year 2020). Libraries were constructed by the immunoSEQ multiplex PCR assay. This is the immuneACCESS table as TCRdb keeps it, with only in-frame sequences that have V and J called. A part of the clones is gone; compared with another copy, unresolved V genes explain less than half, and the rest is unexplained. This sample is represented by 50,000 to 65,000 clones; around 81% of them were singletons. Approximately 5.7% of the sample rests with the top ten. Sequencing used peripheral blood. The receptor source for this set is a woman aged 55-69 years with acute or convalescent COVID-19.

This clone was seen more than once but under ten times. V is TRBV5-4 and J is TRBJ2-1; 16 bases are shared with TRBD2. J gave up 4 bases and V 4 bases, and 8 bases lay outside the gene matches. Germline V gene lookup returns CDR1 SGHNT and CDR2 YYREEE (reference sequence). The CDR3 is made up of 18 amino acids. CDR3 sequence reads: CASSPGTSGGASYNEQFF. In DNA, the CDR3 is TGTGCCAGCAGCCCCGGGACTAGCGGGGGGGCCTCGTACAATGAGCAGTTCTTC.

J is TRBJ2-1 and V is TRBV6-4; 15 bases agree with TRBD2. Germline CDR1 reads MRHNA; CDR2 reads SNTAGT. V lost 2 bases to trimming and J lost 10 bases; unmatched junction nucleotides: 3. The CDR3 has 15 residues. Here the CDR3 reads CASSDDGLAGGEQFF. Here the CDR3 DNA reads TGTGCCAGCAGTGACGACGGACTAGCGGGAGGGGAGCAGTTCTTC.

The chain has TRBV14 and TRBJ2-7; 8 bases are a match to TRBD2. The CDR3 length is 12 residues. The germline CDR1 and CDR2 sequences are SGHDN and FVKESK. V was pared by 4 bases and J by 4 bases, with 0 bases of the junction left unmatched. CDR3 region: CASSLAGYEQYF. CDR3 DNA sequence: TGTGCCAGCAGCCTAGCGGGGTACGAGCAGTACTTC.

The chain links TRBV10-2 to TRBJ2-1; 15 bases agree with TRBD2. With 6 bases clipped from V and 5 bases from J, the junction kept 2 bases outside the gene matches. The CDR3 has 15 amino acids. CDR1 is WSHSY and CDR2 is SAAADI in the germline V gene. The DNA for the CDR3 is TGCGCCAGCAGAGGGACTAGCGGGGGGAACAATGAGCAGTTCTTC. Translated, it gives CASRGTSGGNNEQFF.

This clone was recorded only once. The chain couples TRBV5-1 to TRBJ2-5, with 7 bases matching TRBD2. The CDR3 loop spans 16 amino acids. Per germline, CDR1 SGHRS and CDR2 YFSETQ. With 0 bases clipped from V and 0 bases from J, the junction kept 5 bases outside the gene matches. The CDR3 reads CASSLVASGNQETQYF. The CDR3, as DNA: TGCGCCAGCAGCTTGGTGGCTAGCGGTAACCAAGAGACCCAGTACTTC.

The chain recombines TRBV6-1 with TRBJ2-7; D may be TRBD1 (6 bases). Germline loops: CDR1 MNHNS, CDR2 SASEGT. V dropped 3 bases and J dropped 0 bases, with 12 bases sitting between them. The CDR3 length is 15 residues. CDR3 sequence reads: CASSDGTGPSYEQYF. CDR3 DNA sequence: TGTGCCAGCAGTGACGGTACAGGGCCCTCCTACGAGCAGTACTTC.

This rearrangement joins TRBV5-8 to TRBJ2-6; possible D gene TRBD1, 5 bases. Trimming left V 4 bases short and J 0 bases short, with 14 bases between. From germline, CDR1 is SGHTS and CDR2 YDEGEE. There are 17 residues in the CDR3. CDR3: CASSLFTGDSGANVLTF. The DNA of the CDR3 is TGTGCCAGCAGCCTGTTTACAGGTGACTCTGGGGCCAACGTCCTGACTTTC.

This rearrangement joins TRBV7-2 to TRBJ2-1; D is uncertain. The CDR3 spans 12 residues. Germline-derived CDR1 and CDR2 are SGHTA and FQGNSA. V gave up 4 bases and J gave up 5 bases, with 6 bases separating them. Here the CDR3 DNA reads TGTGCCAGCAGCTCCCAGAACAATGAGCAGTTCTTC. Translation gives CASSSQNNEQFF.

The rearrangement joins TRBV28 to TRBJ1-6, with D uncertain. The CDR3 is 15 residues long. The V and J ends lost 10 bases and 14 bases respectively, with 27 bases between them. Germline CDR1 is MDHEN and CDR2 is SYDVKM. CDR3 amino acids: CAIHVQAEKSWTLHF. CDR3 bases: TGTGCCATCCACGTCCAGGCCGAAAAAAGTTGGACCCTCCACTTT.

By sample fraction, this clone is medium-sized. J is TRBJ1-5 and V is TRBV5-6, with D unclear. The CDR3 runs to 15 residues. With 2 bases removed from V and 3 bases from J, the gap between germline ends came to 12 bases. CDR1 and CDR2 (germline): SGHDT, YYEEEE. As DNA, the CDR3 is TGTGCCAGCAGCTTAAGCCACGTGGTCAATCAGCCCCAGCATTTT. This encodes CASSLSHVVNQPQHF.

V usage is TRBV5-1 and J usage is TRBJ2-1; perhaps TRBD2 as D (7 bases). This CDR3 contains 14 residues. Trimming stripped 4 bases from V and 7 bases from J, with 15 bases between. CDR1 and CDR2 from the germline V gene are SGHRS and YFSETQ. In nucleotides, the CDR3 is TGCGCCAGCAGCGCGGGGGCGGGAGTAAATGAGCAGTTCTTC. Translated, it gives CASSAGAGVNEQFF. Full variable domain (rest looked up from reference TRBV5-1 and TRBJ2-1): KAGVTQTPRYLIKTRGQQVTLSCSPISGHRSVSWYQQTPGQGLQFLFEYFSETQRNKGNFPGRFSGRQFSNSRSEMNVSTLELGDSALYLCASSAGAGVNEQFFGPGTRLTVL.

This clone was counted between two and nine times. The rearrangement joins TRBV9 to TRBJ2-7; TRBD2 is a possible D gene (5 bases). Germline V gene sequence: CDR1 SGDLS, CDR2 YYNGEE. The V gene lost 2 bases and the J gene lost 1 base, with 10 bases spanning the gap. The CDR3 length is 14 residues. The CDR3 coding sequence is TGTGCCAGCAGCGTCCGGGGAACTTCCTACGAGCAGTACTTC. As protein: CASSVRGTSYEQYF.

The chain carries TRBV9 and TRBJ1-1, with 9 bases lining up with TRBD1. V trimming: 2 bases; J trimming: 0 bases; junction bases outside the gene matches: 5. This CDR3 has 16 residues. Per the germline V gene, CDR1 is SGDLS and CDR2 is YYNGEE. CDR3 residues: CASSVGQGPLNTEAFF. CDR3 DNA sequence: TGTGCCAGCAGCGTTGGACAGGGGCCTTTGAACACTGAAGCTTTCTTT.

The gene calls are TRBV2 and TRBJ1-5; D not resolved. The V end was cut by 7 bases, the J end by 7 bases, with 20 bases between. This CDR3 comprises 15 residues. Looked up from germline, CDR1 is SNHLY and CDR2 is FYNNEI. This chain's CDR3 is CASTQSTVSGQPQHF. DNA of the CDR3: TGTGCCAGCACTCAATCCACGGTATCAGGCCAGCCCCAGCATTTT.

The CDR3 is CASRYGGDLSTDTQYF. The DNA for the CDR3 is TGCGCCAGCAGGTATGGGGGCGACCTGAGCACAGATACGCAGTATTTT. V gene TRBV5-1 combines with J gene TRBJ2-3; tentative D call: TRBD1 (6 bases). Trimming stripped 5 bases from V and 0 bases from J, with 16 bases between. Germline lookup yields CDR1 SGHRS and CDR2 YFSETQ. The CDR3 has 16 amino acids.

This clone was found a few times. For the CDR3, the DNA is TGTGCCAGCAGCGTAGACGGGATAAGCACAGATACGCAGTATTTT. Its protein product is CASSVDGISTDTQYF. This chain joins TRBV9 and TRBJ2-3, with a possible D match to TRBD2 (5 bases). Trimming took 0 bases from V and 0 from J, leaving 8 bases between them. The CDR3 extends over 15 amino acids. Germline CDR1 is SGDLS and CDR2 is YYNGEE.

This clone was counted a single time. The V and J genes are TRBV6-2 or TRBV6-3 and TRBJ1-5; no clear D. V was clipped by 4 bases and J by 2 bases, with 9 bases between them. The germline V gene has CDR1 MNHEY and CDR2 SVGEGT. CDR3 length equals 14 residues. Here the CDR3 reads CASSWAAGNQPQHF. CDR3 in DNA: TGTGCCAGCAGTTGGGCAGCGGGCAATCAGCCCCAGCATTTT.

The chain employs TRBV9 and TRBJ2-3; D ambiguous. The germline CDR1 and CDR2 sequences are SGDLS and YYNGEE. The CDR3 runs to 14 residues. The V and J ends lost 0 bases and 2 bases respectively, with 7 bases between them. CDR3 region: CASSVGPDTDTQYF. The CDR3 DNA reads as TGTGCCAGCAGCGTAGGCCCAGACACAGATACGCAGTATTTT.

As to this clone: Relative to the germline gene, one junction end is altered; a read error may explain this. Other nucleotide sequences from this sample produce the same CDR3. The J gene is TRBJ2-5, the V gene TRBV7-7, with 9 bases aligning to TRBD1. The CDR3 consists of 14 residues. The V gene's germline CDR1 is SSHAT and CDR2 FNYEAQ (reference sequence). The CDR3: CASSLGTGQETQYF. The CDR3 bases are TGTGCTAGCAGCCTGGGGACAGGGCAAGAGACTCAGTACTTC.

This chain uses TRBV24-1 with TRBJ2-5, with TRBD1 matching over 12 bases. In germline, CDR1 is KGHDR, CDR2 SFDVKD. This CDR3 comprises 18 residues. Trimming cost V 3 bases and J 5 bases; bases outside gene matches: 12. The CDR3 region has the DNA TGTGCCACCAGTGATCTTAACACCCGGGACAGGGGGCGGGAGACCCAGTACTTC. Protein sequence: CATSDLNTRDRGRETQYF.

The CDR3 nucleotides read TGTGCCAGCTCACCATCCGTCACAACAGACGAGCAGTACTTC. Encoded protein: CASSPSVTTDEQYF. The V call is TRBV18, the J call TRBJ2-7, with D hard to call. The V gene lost 2 bases and the J gene lost 5 bases, with 13 bases spanning the gap. CDR3 size: 14 residues. The germline CDR1 and CDR2 sequences are KGHSH and LQKENI.

A single count supports this clone. This chain joins TRBV21-1 and TRBJ1-2; the D call in the table, TRBD1, was not verified against the DNA. TRBV21-1 is a pseudogene. The CDR3 loop spans 19 amino acids. The CDR3 protein is CASSIGDRDSARRAYGYTF. The CDR3, as DNA: TGTGCCAGCAGCATAGGGGACCGGGACAGCGCTCGACGGGCTTATGGCTACACCTTC.

The chain uses TRBV6-5 and TRBJ1-5; TRBD1 is a possible D gene (6 bases). The CDR3 has 14 residues. V lost 4 bases and J lost 1, with 8 bases in between. Germline loops: CDR1 MNHEY, CDR2 SVGAGI. CDR3 amino acids: CASSSDRSNQPQHF. As DNA, the CDR3 is TGTGCCAGCAGTTCCGACAGGAGCAATCAGCCCCAGCATTTT.

This clone was seen only a few times. This rearrangement joins TRBV6-5 to TRBJ1-3; the D is unclear. This CDR3 is 13 amino acids long. The V end lost 8 bases, the J end lost 0 bases, and 8 bases lay between the germline ends. Germline V CDR1 and CDR2: MNHEY, SVGAGI. The CDR3 region has the DNA TGTGCCAGCGTGGAGATCTCTGGAAACACCATATATTTT. This sequence encodes CASVEISGNTIYF.